These 25 T cell receptor beta chains were sequenced from one sample in a study of shared T cell receptors in the human thymus. Generated by immunoSEQ multiplex PCR, the TCRdb table keeps only in-frame clones and is missing some. The sample gives some 700,000 clones, 88% of which show up once; approximately 0.011% is in the top ten. This sample also appeared in a second study, on human thymus T cells.

Sequences were obtained from thymocytes. These receptors all stem from a boy younger than two with a congenital heart defect.

This sequence joins TRBV7-2 and TRBJ1-2, with D possibly matching TRBD1 (6 bases). Trimming stripped 3 bases from V and 4 bases from J, with 9 bases between. CDR1 and CDR2 (germline): SGHTA, FQGNSA. CDR3 length equals 13 residues. The CDR3 reads CASSFRQVYGYTF. The CDR3 DNA reads TGTGCCAGCAGCTTTCGACAGGTCTATGGCTACACCTTC. Full variable domain (missing parts from reference TRBV7-2 and TRBJ1-2): GAGVSQSPSNKVTEKGKDVELRCDPISGHTALYWYRQSLGQGLEFLIYFQGNSAPDKSGLPSDRFSAERTGGSVSTLTIQRTQQEDSAVYLCASSFRQVYGYTFGSGTRLTVV.

The chain employs TRBV18 and TRBJ2-7; D is uncertain. V was clipped by 6 bases and J by 2 bases, with 17 bases between them. The germline V gene has CDR1 KGHSH and CDR2 LQKENI. This CDR3 region has 15 residues. CDR3 amino acids: CASSPQAYLTYEQYF. The CDR3 nucleotides are TGTGCCAGCTCTCCTCAAGCCTACCTTACCTACGAGCAGTACTTC.

V and J are TRBV4-3 and TRBJ1-1; 9 bases map to TRBD1. Trimming cost V 3 bases and J 1 base; bases outside gene matches: 12. CDR1 and CDR2 (germline): LGHNA, YSLEER. The CDR3 contains 18 residues. The CDR3 sequence: CASSQDRGRVGSNTEAFF. The CDR3 DNA sequence: TGCGCCAGCAGCCAGGACAGGGGCCGGGTGGGGTCGAACACTGAAGCTTTCTTT.

Here the CDR3 reads CASSQDRQGSGNTIYF. The DNA of the CDR3 is TGCGCCAGCAGCCAAGATCGCCAGGGCTCTGGAAACACCATATATTTT. J is TRBJ1-3 and V is TRBV4-3; perhaps TRBD1 as D (5 bases). Germline V gene lookup returns CDR1 LGHNA and CDR2 YSLEER. The CDR3 is 16 amino acids. The V gene lost 0 bases and the J gene lost 0 bases, with 9 bases spanning the gap.

V and J are TRBV12-5 and TRBJ1-2; no clear D gene. Germline V CDR1 and CDR2: LGHNT, FRNRAP. The CDR3 has 14 residues. V lost 5 bases, J lost 8 bases, and 18 bases lay in between. In DNA form, the CDR3 reads TGTGCTAGTGGTCTCCCCGGAGGGATCCGGGGCTACACCTTC. Its protein product is CASGLPGGIRGYTF.

This sequence joins TRBV6-5 and TRBJ2-7, with 13 bases fitting TRBD2. The CDR3 runs 15 residues. CDR1 and CDR2 from the germline V gene are MNHEY and SVGAGI. The V gene end was trimmed by 6 bases and the J gene end by 1 base; junction bases not matched to a gene: 3. CDR3 sequence reads: CASRSLAGGSYEQYF. CDR3 in DNA: TGTGCCAGCAGATCACTAGCGGGAGGGTCCTACGAGCAGTACTTC.

V gene TRBV2 combines with J gene TRBJ2-3, with 7 bases matching TRBD2. J gave up 4 bases and V 10 bases, and 14 bases lay outside the gene matches. CDR3 length: 15 residues. CDR1 SNHLY and CDR2 FYNNEI come from the germline V gene. The CDR3 loop is CANLGLPGGPDTQYF. The DNA for the CDR3 is TGTGCCAACTTGGGACTGCCGGGGGGTCCAGATACGCAGTATTTT.

The V gene is TRBV19, the J gene TRBJ1-4; weak D call: TRBD1 (5 bases). The ends were cut back, 7 bases at V and 0 bases at J, with 27 bases in the middle. Per germline, CDR1 LNHDA and CDR2 SQIVND (reference sequence). The CDR3 runs to 20 residues. The chain's CDR3 is CASNSKGGTYLVATNEKLFF. Here the CDR3 DNA reads TGTGCCAGTAACTCAAAGGGAGGGACGTACCTCGTTGCAACTAATGAAAAACTGTTTTTT.

J is TRBJ2-2 and V is TRBV27; 9 bases line up with TRBD2. J lost 4 bases, V lost 2 bases, and 5 bases had no gene match. Looked up from germline, CDR1 is MNHEY and CDR2 is SMNVEV (reference sequence). There are 16 residues in the CDR3. Here the CDR3 DNA reads TGTGCCAGCAGTTTAACGGTACTAGCGGGCACCGGGGAGCTGTTTTTT. This gives the protein CASSLTVLAGTGELFF.

V gene TRBV5-1 combines with J gene TRBJ2-3, with D possibly being TRBD2 (6 bases). The V gene's germline CDR1 is SGHRS and CDR2 YFSETQ. This CDR3 is 16 amino acids long. V was shortened by 2 bases and J by 5 bases, with 18 bases between the two germline ends. The CDR3 is CASSFWGYQGGDTQYF. The CDR3 nucleotides are TGCGCCAGCAGCTTTTGGGGGTATCAGGGAGGAGATACGCAGTATTTT.

This clone was detected only once. V is TRBV5-6 and J is TRBJ2-1; 10 bases align to TRBD2. From germline, CDR1 is SGHDT and CDR2 YYEEEE. The CDR3 sequence is 15 residues long. The V and J ends lost 0 bases and 6 bases, in that order; junction bases with no gene match: 3. The chain's CDR3 is CASSLVSSGSNEQFF. The CDR3 DNA sequence: TGTGCCAGCAGCTTGGTTTCTAGCGGGAGCAATGAGCAGTTCTTC.

The chain has TRBV5-4 and TRBJ2-5; tentative D call: TRBD1 (6 bases). The CDR3 is 16 amino acids. V shed 0 bases and J shed 5 bases, with 17 bases lying between them. The germline V gene has CDR1 SGHNT and CDR2 YYREEE (reference sequence). The CDR3 region has the DNA TGTGCCAGCAGCTTGGCGTGGACTGAAAGGGGGGAGACCCAGTACTTC. Translated, it gives CASSLAWTERGETQYF. Looking up the rest from reference TRBV5-4 and TRBJ2-5 gives the full variable domain: ETGVTQSPTHLIKTRGQQVTLRCSSQSGHNTVSWYQQALGQGPQFIFQYYREEENGRGNFPPRFSGLQFPNYSSELNVNALELDDSALYLCASSLAWTERGETQYFGPGTRLLVL.

The chain is built from TRBV4-2 and TRBJ2-5, with TRBD2 identical over 11 bases. The V gene's germline CDR1 is LGHNA and CDR2 YNFKEQ. This CDR3 region has 17 residues. Trimming removed 0 bases from V and 5 bases from J; junction bases left unmatched: 8. The CDR3 sequence: CASSQDRGLAVRETQYF. CDR3 DNA: TGTGCCAGCAGCCAAGATAGGGGACTAGCGGTGAGGGAGACCCAGTACTTC.

This chain connects TRBV6-5 to TRBJ2-7, with D possibly being TRBD2 (6 bases). V dropped 4 bases and J dropped 7 bases, with 8 bases sitting between them. This CDR3 comprises 11 residues. Germline assignment: CDR1 MNHEY and CDR2 SVGAGI. CDR3 loop: CASSSAGEQYF. The CDR3 DNA is TGTGCCAGCAGTTCCGCGGGGGAGCAGTACTTC.

The chain carries TRBV6-1 and TRBJ2-7; 7 bases line up with TRBD1. Looked up from germline, CDR1 is MNHNS and CDR2 is SASEGT. This CDR3 contains 18 residues. J was trimmed by 4 bases and V by 2 bases; bases with no gene match: 17. The CDR3 DNA follows: TGTGCCAGCAGTGAAATGGTTAAACGACAGGGAATTAAGTACGAGCAGTACTTC. It encodes CASSEMVKRQGIKYEQYF.

The chain is built from TRBV9 and TRBJ1-2; possible D gene TRBD1, 5 bases. The CDR3 is 13 residues long. V dropped 3 bases and J dropped 6 bases, with 12 bases sitting between them. Germline V CDR1 and CDR2: SGDLS, YYNGEE. CDR3 coding DNA: TGTGCCAGCAGCGCCCAGACAGACAATGGCTACACCTTC. Its translation: CASSAQTDNGYTF.

J is TRBJ2-7 and V is TRBV11-3, with TRBD2 matching 11 bases. This CDR3 has 15 residues. In germline, CDR1 is SGHNT, CDR2 YENEEA. J lost 6 bases, V lost 4 bases, and 8 bases had no gene match. CDR3 coding DNA: TGTGCCAGCAGCTCCCTACTAGCGGGAGTCTGCGAGCAGTACTTC. It specifies CASSSLLAGVCEQYF.

The CDR3 DNA is TGTGCCAGCATCCGACAGGGGGCCTCTCCGAGCTCTGGAAACACCATATATTTT. Protein: CASIRQGASPSSGNTIYF. V is TRBV5-8 and J is TRBJ1-3; TRBD1 agrees at 10 bases. This CDR3 has 18 residues. V shed 6 bases, J shed 0 bases, and the junction held 12 bases outside the gene matches. From germline, CDR1 is SGHTS and CDR2 YDEGEE.

With respect to this clone: Distinct nucleotide sequences in the sample also encode this CDR3. The chain combines TRBV6-5 with TRBJ2-7; possible D gene TRBD2, 6 bases. CDR1 and CDR2 (germline): MNHEY, SVGAGI. This CDR3 is built from 13 residues. Trimming cost V 2 bases and J 1 base, with 6 bases left between them. The CDR3 DNA sequence: TGTGCCAGCAGTTACGCGGGGTCCTACGAGCAGTACTTC. Translation: CASSYAGSYEQYF.

J is TRBJ2-7 and V is TRBV5-6; a possible D gene is TRBD1 (6 bases). Germline lookup yields CDR1 SGHDT and CDR2 YYEEEE. The CDR3 runs 13 residues. Deletions cut 0 bases from V and 5 bases from J, with 9 bases between. DNA of the CDR3: TGTGCCAGCAGCTTGGCACAGGGTAACGAGCAGTACTTC. Its translation is CASSLAQGNEQYF. Using reference TRBV5-6 and TRBJ2-7 for the parts outside the CDR3, the full variable domain is DAGVTQSPTHLIKTRGQQVTLRCSPKSGHDTVSWYQQALGQGPQFIFQYYEEEERQRGNFPDRFSGHQFPNYSSELNVNALLLGDSALYLCASSLAQGNEQYFGPGTRLTVT.

Note on this clone: The same CDR3 can be traced to other DNA sequences in this sample. The chain joins TRBV10-3 to TRBJ1-2; 9 positions agree with TRBD1. The V gene end was trimmed by 6 bases and the J gene end by 4 bases; junction bases not matched to a gene: 3. The CDR3 extends over 13 amino acids. Germline V gives CDR1 ENHRY, CDR2 SYGVKD. CDR3 in DNA: TGTGCCATCAGGGGGACAGGGACCTATGGCTACACCTTC. Translated, it gives CAIRGTGTYGYTF.

The CDR3 is CASSVGPETGFNEKLFF. For the CDR3, the DNA is TGTGCCAGCAGCGTAGGGCCGGAGACAGGGTTTAATGAAAAACTGTTTTTT. This chain connects TRBV9 to TRBJ1-4, with 7 bases matching TRBD1. V shed 0 bases and J 4 bases; nucleotides not matched to a gene: 9. This CDR3 contains 17 residues. Germline CDR1 is SGDLS and CDR2 is YYNGEE.

The chain carries TRBV4-2 and TRBJ2-1, with D possibly being TRBD1 (5 bases). This CDR3 has 15 residues. Germline assignment: CDR1 LGHNA and CDR2 YNFKEQ. The ends were cut back, 3 bases at V and 0 bases at J, with 9 bases in the middle. The CDR3 loop reads CASSQGQSSYNEQFF. The CDR3 nucleotides are TGTGCCAGCAGCCAGGGGCAGAGCTCCTACAATGAGCAGTTCTTC.

This clone occurred once. The CDR3 DNA reads as TGTGCCTGGAGTGCCTTCAACACCGGGGAGCTGTTTTTT. Translated, it gives CAWSAFNTGELFF. The chain combines TRBV30 with TRBJ2-2, with D hard to call. The CDR3 is made up of 13 amino acids. The germline V gene encodes CDR1 GTSNPN and CDR2 SVGIG (reference sequence). V lost 1 base, J lost 2 bases, and 5 bases lay in between.

The CDR3 loop is CASSPQIRDRGRGYGYTF. The CDR3, as DNA: TGTGCCAGCAGCCCTCAGATCCGGGACAGGGGGCGCGGCTATGGCTACACCTTC. The chain links TRBV11-2 to TRBJ1-2, with 12 bases matching TRBD1. CDR3 size: 18 residues. V was pared by 5 bases and J by 4 bases, with 14 bases of the junction left unmatched. Germline V gene lookup returns CDR1 SGHAT and CDR2 FQNNGV.